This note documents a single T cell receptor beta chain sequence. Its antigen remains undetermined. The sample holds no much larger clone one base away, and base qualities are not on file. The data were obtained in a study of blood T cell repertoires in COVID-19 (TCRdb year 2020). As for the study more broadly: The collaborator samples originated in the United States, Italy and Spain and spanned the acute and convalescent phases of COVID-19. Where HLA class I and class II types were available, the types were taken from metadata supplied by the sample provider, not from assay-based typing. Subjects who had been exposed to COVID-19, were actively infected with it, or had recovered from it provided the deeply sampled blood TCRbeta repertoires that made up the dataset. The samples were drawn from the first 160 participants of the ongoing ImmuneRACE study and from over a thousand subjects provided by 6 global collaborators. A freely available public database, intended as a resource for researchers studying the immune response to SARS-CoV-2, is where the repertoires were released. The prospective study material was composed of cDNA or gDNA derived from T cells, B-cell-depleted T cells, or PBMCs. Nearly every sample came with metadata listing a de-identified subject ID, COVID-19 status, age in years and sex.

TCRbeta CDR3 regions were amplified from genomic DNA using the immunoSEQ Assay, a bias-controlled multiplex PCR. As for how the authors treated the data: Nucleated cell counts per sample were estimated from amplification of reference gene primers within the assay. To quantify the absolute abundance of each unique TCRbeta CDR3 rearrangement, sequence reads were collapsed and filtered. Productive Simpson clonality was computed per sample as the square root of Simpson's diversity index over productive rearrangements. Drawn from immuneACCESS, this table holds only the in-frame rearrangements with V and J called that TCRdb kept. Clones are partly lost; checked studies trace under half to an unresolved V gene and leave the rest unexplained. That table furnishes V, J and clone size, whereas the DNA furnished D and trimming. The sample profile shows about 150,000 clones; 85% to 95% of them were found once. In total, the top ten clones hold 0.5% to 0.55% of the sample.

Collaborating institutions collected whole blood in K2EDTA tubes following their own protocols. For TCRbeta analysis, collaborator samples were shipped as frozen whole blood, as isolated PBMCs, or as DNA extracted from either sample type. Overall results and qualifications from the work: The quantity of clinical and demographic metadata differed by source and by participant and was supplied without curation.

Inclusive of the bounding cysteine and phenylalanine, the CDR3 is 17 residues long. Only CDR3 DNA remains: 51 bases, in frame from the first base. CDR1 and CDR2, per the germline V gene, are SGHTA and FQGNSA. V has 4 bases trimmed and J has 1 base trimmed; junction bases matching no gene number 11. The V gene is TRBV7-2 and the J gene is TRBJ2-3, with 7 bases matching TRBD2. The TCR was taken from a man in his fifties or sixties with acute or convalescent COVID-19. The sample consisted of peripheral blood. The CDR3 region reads CASSYWGGNVRTDTQYF. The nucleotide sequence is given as TGTGCCAGCAGCTACTGGGGGGGAAACGTTCGCACAGATACGCAGTATTTT.